This T cell receptor beta chain came from a study of T cells in Graves' hyperthyroidism and ophthalmopathy. Study summary: Sampling of peripheral blood happened at initial diagnosis, prior to any treatment.

Researchers took RNA transcripts and amplified the TCR beta CDR3 regions from them. HTBI primers were the set used in a first-round RT-PCR of the TCR CDR3. TCRdb reanalysed the multiplex PCR reads using MiXCR and keeps one entry per CDR3 protein. The sample records about 420,000 distinct CDR3 sequences, around 13% being singletons. The germline V gene has CDR1 LGHNA and CDR2 YSLEER. The ends lost 0 bases at V and 8 bases at J; junction bases unmatched: 9. CDR3 length: 15 amino acids. The study, taken as a whole, reports: A 13 V-J model separated ophthalmopathy from stable hyperthyroidism. Onset of ophthalmopathy came a median roughly 6.9 months after the model predicted it.

Stable disease denoted Graves' hyperthyroidism without ophthalmopathy progression within 18 months. Of note for this clonotype: What it binds is unknown.

The source material was blood. V and J are TRBV4-3 and TRBJ1-2, with TRBD1 identical over 7 bases. This TCR came from a woman younger than 30 with Graves' hyperthyroidism. This CDR3 is CASSQDEQGLRGYTF. CDR3 DNA: TGCGCCAGCAGCCAAGATGAACAGGGGTTGCGGGGCTACACCTTC.